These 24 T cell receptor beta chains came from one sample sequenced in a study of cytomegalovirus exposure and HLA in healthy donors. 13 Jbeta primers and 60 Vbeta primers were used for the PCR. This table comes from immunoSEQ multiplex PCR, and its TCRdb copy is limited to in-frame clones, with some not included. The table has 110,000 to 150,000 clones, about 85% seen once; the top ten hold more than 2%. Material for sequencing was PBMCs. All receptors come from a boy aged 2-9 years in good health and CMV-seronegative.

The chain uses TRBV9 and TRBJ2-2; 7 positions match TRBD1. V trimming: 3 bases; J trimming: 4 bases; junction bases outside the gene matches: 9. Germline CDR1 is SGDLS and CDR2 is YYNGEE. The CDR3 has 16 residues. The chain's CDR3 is CASSDQQGTGTGELFF. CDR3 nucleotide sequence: TGTGCCAGCAGCGACCAACAGGGGACGGGCACCGGGGAGCTGTTTTTT.

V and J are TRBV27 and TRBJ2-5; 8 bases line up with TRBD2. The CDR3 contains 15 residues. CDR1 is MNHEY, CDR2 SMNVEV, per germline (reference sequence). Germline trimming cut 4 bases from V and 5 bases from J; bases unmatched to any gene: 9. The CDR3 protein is CASSSRAGVSETQYF. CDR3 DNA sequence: TGTGCCAGCAGTTCCCGAGCGGGGGTATCGGAGACCCAGTACTTC.

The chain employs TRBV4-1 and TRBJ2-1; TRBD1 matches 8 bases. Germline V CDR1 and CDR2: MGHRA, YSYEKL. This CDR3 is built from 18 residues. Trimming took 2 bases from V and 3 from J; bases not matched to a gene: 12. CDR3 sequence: CASSQYPPPGTGYNEQFF. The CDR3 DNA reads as TGCGCCAGCAGCCAATATCCCCCTCCGGGGACAGGCTACAATGAGCAGTTCTTC.

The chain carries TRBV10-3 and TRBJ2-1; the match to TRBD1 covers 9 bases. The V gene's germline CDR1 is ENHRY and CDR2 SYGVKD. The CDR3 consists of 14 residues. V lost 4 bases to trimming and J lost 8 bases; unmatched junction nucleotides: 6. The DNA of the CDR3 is TGTGCCATCAGTGCCGACAGGGGGTCCGATGAGCAGTTCTTC. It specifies CAISADRGSDEQFF.

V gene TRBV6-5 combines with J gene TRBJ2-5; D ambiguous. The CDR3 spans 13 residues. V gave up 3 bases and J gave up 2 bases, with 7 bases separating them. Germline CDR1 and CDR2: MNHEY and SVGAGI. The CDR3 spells CASSYRRQETQYF. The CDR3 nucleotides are TGTGCCAGCAGTTATCGGAGACAAGAGACCCAGTACTTC.

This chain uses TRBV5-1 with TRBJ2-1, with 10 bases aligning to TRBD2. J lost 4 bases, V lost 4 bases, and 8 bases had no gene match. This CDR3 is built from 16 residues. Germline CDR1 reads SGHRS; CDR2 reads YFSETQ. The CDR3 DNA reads TGCGCCAGCAGCCATATAACTAGCGGGACATACAATGAGCAGTTCTTC. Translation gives CASSHITSGTYNEQFF.

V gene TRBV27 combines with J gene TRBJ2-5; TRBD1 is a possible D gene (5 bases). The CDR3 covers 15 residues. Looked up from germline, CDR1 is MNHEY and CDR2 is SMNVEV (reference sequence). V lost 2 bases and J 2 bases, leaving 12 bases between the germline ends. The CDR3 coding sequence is TGTGCCAGCAGTTTAGTCGACAGATATCAAGAGACCCAGTACTTC. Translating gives CASSLVDRYQETQYF.

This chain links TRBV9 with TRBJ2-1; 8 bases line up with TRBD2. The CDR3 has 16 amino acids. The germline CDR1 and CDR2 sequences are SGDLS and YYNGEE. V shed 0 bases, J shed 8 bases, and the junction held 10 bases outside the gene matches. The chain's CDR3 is CASSVGRGTRNHEQFF. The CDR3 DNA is TGTGCCAGCAGCGTAGGGAGGGGGACTAGGAATCATGAGCAGTTCTTC.

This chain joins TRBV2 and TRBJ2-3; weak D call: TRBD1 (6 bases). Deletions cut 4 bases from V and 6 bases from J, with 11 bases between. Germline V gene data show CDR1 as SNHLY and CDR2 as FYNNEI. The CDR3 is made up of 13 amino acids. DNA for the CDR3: TGTGCCAGCAGTGTGGGGGCAGCCGATACGCAGTATTTT. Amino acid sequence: CASSVGAADTQYF.

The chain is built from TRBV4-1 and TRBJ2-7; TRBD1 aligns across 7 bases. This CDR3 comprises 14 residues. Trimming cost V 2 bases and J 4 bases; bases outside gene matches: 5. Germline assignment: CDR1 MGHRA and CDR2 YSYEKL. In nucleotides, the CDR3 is TGCGCCAGCAGCCAACCGGGACAGAAATACGAGCAGTACTTC. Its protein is CASSQPGQKYEQYF.

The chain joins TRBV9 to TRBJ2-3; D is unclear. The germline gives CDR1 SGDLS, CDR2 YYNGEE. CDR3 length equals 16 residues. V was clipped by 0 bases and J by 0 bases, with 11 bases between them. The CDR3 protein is CASSVGHLSSTDTQYF. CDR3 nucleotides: TGTGCCAGCAGCGTAGGACACCTATCAAGCACAGATACGCAGTATTTT.

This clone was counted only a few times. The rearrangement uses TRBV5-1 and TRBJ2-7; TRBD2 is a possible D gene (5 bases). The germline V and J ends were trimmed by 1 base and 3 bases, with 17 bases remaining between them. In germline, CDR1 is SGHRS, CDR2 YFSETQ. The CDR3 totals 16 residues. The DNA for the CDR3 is TGCGCCAGCAGCTTGTTGCCCCCAGGTGACTACTACGAGCAGTACTTC. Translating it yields CASSLLPPGDYYEQYF.

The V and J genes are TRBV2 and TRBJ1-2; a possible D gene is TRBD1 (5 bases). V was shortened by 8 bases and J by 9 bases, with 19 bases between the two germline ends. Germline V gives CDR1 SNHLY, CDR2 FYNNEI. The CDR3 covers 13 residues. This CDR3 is CASGGFWGASYTF. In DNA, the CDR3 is TGTGCCAGCGGGGGGTTTTGGGGCGCGAGCTACACCTTC.

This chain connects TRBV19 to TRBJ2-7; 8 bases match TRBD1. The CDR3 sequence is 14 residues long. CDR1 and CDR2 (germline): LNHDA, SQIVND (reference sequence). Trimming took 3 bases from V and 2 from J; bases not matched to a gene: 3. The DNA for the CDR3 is TGTGCCAGTAGTATCACAGGGGGTCCCTACGAGCAGTACTTC. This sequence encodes CASSITGGPYEQYF.

CDR3 DNA: TGTGCCAGCTCGCGACAGGAAGGCGAGCAGTACTTC. It encodes CASSRQEGEQYF. This chain joins TRBV18 and TRBJ2-7; D is possibly TRBD1 (6 bases). The V gene's germline CDR1 is KGHSH and CDR2 LQKENI. The CDR3 is 12 residues long. The V end lost 6 bases, the J end lost 6 bases, and 12 bases lay between the germline ends.

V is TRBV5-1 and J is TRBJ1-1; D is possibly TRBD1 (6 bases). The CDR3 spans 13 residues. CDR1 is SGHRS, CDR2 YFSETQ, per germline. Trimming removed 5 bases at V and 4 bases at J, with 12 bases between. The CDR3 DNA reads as TGCGCCAGCAGTTTACAGGGTGTCACTGAAGCTTTCTTT. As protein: CASSLQGVTEAFF.

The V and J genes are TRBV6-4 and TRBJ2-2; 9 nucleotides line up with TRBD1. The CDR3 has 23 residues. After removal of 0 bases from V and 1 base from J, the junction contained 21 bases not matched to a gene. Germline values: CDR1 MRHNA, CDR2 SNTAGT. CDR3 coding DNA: TGTGCCAGCAGTGACTCAGGTCGGGGACAGGGCCTCATAGTTCCGGGGAACACCGGGGAGCTGTTTTTT. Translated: CASSDSGRGQGLIVPGNTGELFF.

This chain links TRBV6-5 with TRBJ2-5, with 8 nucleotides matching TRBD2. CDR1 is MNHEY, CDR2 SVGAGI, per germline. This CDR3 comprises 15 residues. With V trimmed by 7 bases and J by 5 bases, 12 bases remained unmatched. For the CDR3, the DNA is TGTGCCAGCACTAGGAAGGCGGGAGGTACGGAGACCCAGTACTTC. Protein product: CASTRKAGGTETQYF.

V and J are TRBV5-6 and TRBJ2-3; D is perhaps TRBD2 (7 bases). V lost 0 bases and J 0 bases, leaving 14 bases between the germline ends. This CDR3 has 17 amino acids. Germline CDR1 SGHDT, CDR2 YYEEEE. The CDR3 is CASSLVGGGSSTDTQYF. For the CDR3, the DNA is TGTGCCAGCAGCTTGGTGGGCGGGGGCTCTAGCACAGATACGCAGTATTTT.

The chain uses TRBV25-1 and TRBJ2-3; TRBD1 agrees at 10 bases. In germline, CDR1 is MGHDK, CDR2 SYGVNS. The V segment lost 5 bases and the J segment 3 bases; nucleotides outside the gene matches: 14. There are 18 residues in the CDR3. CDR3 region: CASSWDRGEVELTDTQYF. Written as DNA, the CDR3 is TGTGCCAGCAGTTGGGACAGGGGAGAGGTGGAACTTACAGATACGCAGTATTTT. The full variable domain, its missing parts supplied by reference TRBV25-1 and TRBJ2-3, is EADIYQTPRYLVIGTGKKITLECSQTMGHDKMYWYQQDPGMELHLIHYSYGVNSTEKGDLSSESTVSRIRTEHFPLTLESARPSHTSQYLCASSWDRGEVELTDTQYFGPGTRLTVL.

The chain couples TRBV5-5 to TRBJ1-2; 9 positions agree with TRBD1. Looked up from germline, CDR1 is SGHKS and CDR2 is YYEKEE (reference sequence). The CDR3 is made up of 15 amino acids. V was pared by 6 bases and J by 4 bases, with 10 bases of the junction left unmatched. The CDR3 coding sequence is TGTGCCAGCAACACGCGGGGACAGGGAACCTATGGCTACACCTTC. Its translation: CASNTRGQGTYGYTF.

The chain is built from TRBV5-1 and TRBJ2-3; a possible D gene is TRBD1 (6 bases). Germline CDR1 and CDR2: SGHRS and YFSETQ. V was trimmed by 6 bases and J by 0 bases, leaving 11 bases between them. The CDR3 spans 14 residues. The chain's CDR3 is CASTRDTSTDTQYF. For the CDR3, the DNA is TGCGCCAGCACCCGGGACACGAGCACAGATACGCAGTATTTT. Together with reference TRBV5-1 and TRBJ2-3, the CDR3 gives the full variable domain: KAGVTQTPRYLIKTRGQQVTLSCSPISGHRSVSWYQQTPGQGLQFLFEYFSETQRNKGNFPGRFSGRQFSNSRSEMNVSTLELGDSALYLCASTRDTSTDTQYFGPGTRLTVL.

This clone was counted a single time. The CDR3 DNA reads as TGTGCCAGCAGCTTAGCGGTCTCGAGCGGGAGGGATCCAGATACGCAGTATTTT. Its translation: CASSLAVSSGRDPDTQYF. The chain carries TRBV7-9 and TRBJ2-3; 10 nucleotides agree with TRBD2. The junction had 10 bases not matched to a gene; V was cut back by 0 bases and J by 4 bases. CDR1 is SEHNR, CDR2 FQNEAQ, per germline (reference sequence). CDR3 size: 18 residues.

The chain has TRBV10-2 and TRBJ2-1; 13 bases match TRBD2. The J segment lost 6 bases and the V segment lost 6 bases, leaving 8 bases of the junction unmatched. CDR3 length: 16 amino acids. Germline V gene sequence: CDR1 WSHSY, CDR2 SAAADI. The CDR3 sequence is CASRAALAGGTNEQFF. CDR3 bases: TGCGCCAGCAGAGCGGCACTAGCGGGAGGGACCAATGAGCAGTTCTTC.